This T cell receptor beta chain was identified in a study of PD-1 blockade in classical Hodgkin lymphoma. Regarding time point: cycle 4 day 1 (C4D1), after five to seven weeks of nivolumab. Every patient was affected by relapse after autologous stem cell transplantation, while exposure to brentuximab vedotin was not uniform. Germline lookup yields CDR1 MNHEY and CDR2 SVGAGI. The V gene end was trimmed by 2 bases and the J gene end by 9 bases; junction bases not matched to a gene: 10. The CDR3 covers 15 residues. The repertoire was sequenced with immunoSEQ multiplex PCR; TCRdb's copy has only in-frame clones and lacks some. The sample lists 75,000 to 95,000 clones, under 85% occurring once.

This TCR derives from a human donor with classical Hodgkin lymphoma. Sequencing used peripheral blood mononuclear cells (PBMCs), obtained before the fourth cycle of nivolumab. The V and J genes are TRBV6-5 and TRBJ2-3; 8 nucleotides match TRBD1. The CDR3 sequence is CASSYGGTGRDTQYF. Written as DNA, the CDR3 is TGTGCCAGCAGTTACGGCGGGACAGGAAGGGACACGCAGTATTTT.